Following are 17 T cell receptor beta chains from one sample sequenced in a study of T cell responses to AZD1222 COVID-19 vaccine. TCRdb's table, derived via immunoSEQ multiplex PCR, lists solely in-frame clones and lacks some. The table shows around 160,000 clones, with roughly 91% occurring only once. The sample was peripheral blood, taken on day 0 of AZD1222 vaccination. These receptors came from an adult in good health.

The CDR3 reads CSVPGSSGEQFF. The CDR3 bases are TGCAGCGTTCCAGGGTCGTCGGGGGAGCAGTTCTTC. The rearrangement joins TRBV29-1 to TRBJ2-1; D may match TRBD1 or TRBD2 (5 bases each). The V gene lost 5 bases and the J gene lost 10 bases, with 15 bases spanning the gap. This CDR3 is built from 12 residues. Germline V gives CDR1 SQVTM, CDR2 ANQGSEA.

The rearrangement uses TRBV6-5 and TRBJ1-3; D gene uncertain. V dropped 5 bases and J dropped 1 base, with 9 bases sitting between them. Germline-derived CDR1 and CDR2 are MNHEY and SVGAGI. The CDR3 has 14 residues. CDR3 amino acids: CASSLTLSGNTIYF. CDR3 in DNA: TGTGCCAGCAGTCTGACACTTTCTGGAAACACCATATATTTT.

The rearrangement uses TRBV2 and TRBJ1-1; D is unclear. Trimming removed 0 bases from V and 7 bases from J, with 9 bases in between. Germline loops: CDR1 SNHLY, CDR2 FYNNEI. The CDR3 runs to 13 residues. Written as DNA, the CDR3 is TGTGCCAGCAGTGAAGCGAGGCTGGGTGAAGCTTTCTTT. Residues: CASSEARLGEAFF.

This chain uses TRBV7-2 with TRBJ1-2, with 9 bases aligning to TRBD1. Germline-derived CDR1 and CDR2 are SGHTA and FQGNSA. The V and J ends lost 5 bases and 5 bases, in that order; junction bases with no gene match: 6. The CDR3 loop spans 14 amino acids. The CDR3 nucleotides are TGTGCCAGCAGCCCCACCGGGACAGGGTATGGCTACACCTTC. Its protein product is CASSPTGTGYGYTF.

CDR3 nucleotides: TGTGCCAGCAGCTTCCTAGCGGGAGCTCAAGAGCAGTACTTC. It translates to CASSFLAGAQEQYF. J is TRBJ2-7 and V is TRBV11-1; 10 bases fit TRBD2. V shed 3 bases, J shed 7 bases, and the junction held 6 bases outside the gene matches. CDR1 and CDR2 (germline): SGHAT, FQDESV (reference sequence). The CDR3 runs 14 residues.

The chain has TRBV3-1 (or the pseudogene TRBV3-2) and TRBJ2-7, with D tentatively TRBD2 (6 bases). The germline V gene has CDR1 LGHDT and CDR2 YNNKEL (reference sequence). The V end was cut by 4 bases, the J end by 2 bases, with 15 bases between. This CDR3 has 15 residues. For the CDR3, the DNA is TGTGCCAGCAGCCCCGCCGGGAGAAAGACCTACGAGCAGTACTTC. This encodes CASSPAGRKTYEQYF.

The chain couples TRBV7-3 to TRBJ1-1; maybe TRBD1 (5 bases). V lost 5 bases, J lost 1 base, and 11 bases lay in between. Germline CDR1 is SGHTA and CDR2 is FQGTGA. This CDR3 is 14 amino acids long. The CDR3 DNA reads TGTGCCAGCAGCCACGGGACTCCGAACACTGAAGCTTTCTTT. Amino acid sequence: CASSHGTPNTEAFF. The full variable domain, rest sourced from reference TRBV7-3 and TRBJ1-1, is GAGVSQTPSNKVTEKGKYVELRCDPISGHTALYWYRQSLGQGPEFLIYFQGTGAADDSGLPNDRFFAVRPEGSVSTLKIQRTERGDSAVYLCASSHGTPNTEAFFGQGTRLTVV.

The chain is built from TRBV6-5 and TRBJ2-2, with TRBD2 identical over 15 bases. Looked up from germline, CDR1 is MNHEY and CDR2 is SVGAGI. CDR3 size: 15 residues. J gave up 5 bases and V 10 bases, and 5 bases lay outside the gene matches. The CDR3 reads CATGLAGGPTGELFF. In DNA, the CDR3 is TGTGCCACCGGACTAGCGGGGGGGCCTACCGGGGAGCTGTTTTTT.

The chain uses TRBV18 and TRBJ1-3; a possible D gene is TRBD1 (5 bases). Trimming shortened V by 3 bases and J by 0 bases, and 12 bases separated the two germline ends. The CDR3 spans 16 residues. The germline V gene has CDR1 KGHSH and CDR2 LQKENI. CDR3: CASSPVGEGSGNTIYF. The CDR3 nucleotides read TGTGCCAGCTCACCTGTAGGGGAGGGCTCTGGAAACACCATATATTTT.

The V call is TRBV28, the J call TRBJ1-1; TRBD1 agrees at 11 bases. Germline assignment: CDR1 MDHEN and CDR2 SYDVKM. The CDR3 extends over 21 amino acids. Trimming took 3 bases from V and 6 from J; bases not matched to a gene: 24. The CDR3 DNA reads TGTGCCAGCAGTTTCCCATATCGATGGACAGGGGGCAGGATTGTTGGCGCTGAAGCTTTCTTT. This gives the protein CASSFPYRWTGGRIVGAEAFF.

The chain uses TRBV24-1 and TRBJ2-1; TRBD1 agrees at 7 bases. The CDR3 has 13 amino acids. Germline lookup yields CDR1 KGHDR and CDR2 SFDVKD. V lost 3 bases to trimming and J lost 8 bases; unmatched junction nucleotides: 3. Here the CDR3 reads CATSDHDRDEQFF. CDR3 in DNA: TGTGCCACCAGTGATCACGACAGGGATGAGCAGTTCTTC.

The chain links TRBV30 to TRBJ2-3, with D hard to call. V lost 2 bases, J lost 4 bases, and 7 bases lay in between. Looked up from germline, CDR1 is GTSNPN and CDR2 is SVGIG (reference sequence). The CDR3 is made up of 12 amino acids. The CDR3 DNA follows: TGTGCCTGGAGTCCTGGACCAGATACGCAGTATTTT. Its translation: CAWSPGPDTQYF.

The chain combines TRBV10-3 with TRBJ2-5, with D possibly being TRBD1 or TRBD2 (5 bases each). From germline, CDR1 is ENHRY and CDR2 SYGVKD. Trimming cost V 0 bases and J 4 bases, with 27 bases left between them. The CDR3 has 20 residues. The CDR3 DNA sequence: TGTGCCATCAGTGAGTCTGGGGACGCCTCAAAACTGGGCTCCAGAGAGACCCAGTACTTC. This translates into CAISESGDASKLGSRETQYF.

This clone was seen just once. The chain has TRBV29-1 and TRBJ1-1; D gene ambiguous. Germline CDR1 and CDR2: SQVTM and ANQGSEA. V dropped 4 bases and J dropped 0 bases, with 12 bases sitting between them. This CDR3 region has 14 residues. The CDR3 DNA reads TGCAGCGTTGTTCAACAGTCTATGAACACTGAAGCTTTCTTT. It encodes CSVVQQSMNTEAFF.

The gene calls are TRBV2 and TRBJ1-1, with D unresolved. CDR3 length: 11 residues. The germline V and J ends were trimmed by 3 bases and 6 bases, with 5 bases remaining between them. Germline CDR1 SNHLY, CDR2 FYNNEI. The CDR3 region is CASSERSEAFF. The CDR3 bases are TGTGCCAGCAGTGAGAGGTCTGAAGCTTTCTTT.

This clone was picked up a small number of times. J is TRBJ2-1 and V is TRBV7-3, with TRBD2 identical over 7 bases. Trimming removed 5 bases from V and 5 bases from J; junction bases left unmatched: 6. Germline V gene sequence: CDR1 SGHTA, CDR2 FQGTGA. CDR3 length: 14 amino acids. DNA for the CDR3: TGTGCCAGCAGCCGGGACTACCTCAACAATGAGCAGTTCTTC. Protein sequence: CASSRDYLNNEQFF.

The CDR3 DNA is TGTGCCAGCGACGGGGGAGGTACCGGGGAGCTGTTTTTT. This gives the protein CASDGGGTGELFF. V gene TRBV12-3 or TRBV12-4 combines with J gene TRBJ2-2, with D tentatively TRBD2 (6 bases). V lost 8 bases to trimming and J lost 5 bases, with 12 bases between them. The CDR3 covers 13 residues.